Reported below is one T cell receptor (beta chain). The data were obtained in a study of T cells in localized non-small cell lung cancer. This CDR3 is 13 amino acids long. The V gene lost 3 bases and the J gene lost 8 bases, with 13 bases spanning the gap. Germline loops: CDR1 MDHEN, CDR2 SYDVKM. Generated by immunoSEQ multiplex PCR, the TCRdb table keeps only in-frame clones and is missing some. This table has 55,000 to 75,000 clones, roughly nine tenths appearing once. The V call is TRBV28, the J call TRBJ1-1; possible D gene TRBD1, 6 bases. The clonotype comes from a male donor aged 60 or older with stage III squamous cell lung carcinoma. The sequenced sample was peripheral blood, obtained before any cancer treatment. CDR3 protein: CASSFWGLGEAFF. Here the CDR3 DNA reads TGTGCCAGCAGTTTCTGGGGGCTCGGGGAAGCTTTCTTT.